Following are 30 T cell receptor beta chains from one sample sequenced in a study of blood T cell repertoires in COVID-19. Clones were sequenced by immunoSEQ multiplex PCR, and TCRdb holds only the in-frame ones, with some missing. The data show about 99,000 clones, about 80% seen once. What was sequenced was peripheral blood. The receptors derive from a human donor in a cohort sampled during active or convalescent COVID-19.

This clone was recorded once. V gene TRBV5-4 combines with J gene TRBJ2-5, with 10 bases lining up with TRBD1. The CDR3 spans 15 residues. Unmatched junction bases numbered 4, after V lost 0 bases and J lost 5 bases. Germline V lookup: CDR1 SGHNT, CDR2 YYREEE (reference sequence). The CDR3 DNA sequence: TGTGCCAGCAGCTTGGGAGGACAGGGGGGGGAGACCCAGTACTTC. Residues: CASSLGGQGGETQYF.

The V call is TRBV7-8, the J call TRBJ1-3, with D possibly TRBD1 on 6 matching bases. The CDR3 is 14 residues long. The ends were cut back, 5 bases at V and 2 bases at J, with 10 bases in the middle. Germline CDR1 reads SGHVS; CDR2 reads FQNEAQ. The CDR3 DNA sequence: TGTGCCAGCAGCCTCCAGGGGACTGGAAACACCATATATTTT. Translated, it gives CASSLQGTGNTIYF.

This chain joins TRBV5-5 and TRBJ2-2; 7 bases are shared with TRBD1. Germline lookup yields CDR1 SGHKS and CDR2 YYEKEE (reference sequence). V was clipped by 4 bases and J by 6 bases; unmatched bases: 6. The length of the CDR3 is 14 residues. Here the CDR3 reads CASSPDRFPGELFF. CDR3 DNA sequence: TGTGCCAGCAGCCCGGACAGGTTTCCCGGGGAGCTGTTTTTT.

The chain recombines TRBV7-2 with TRBJ2-1; D ambiguous. The V gene lost 1 base and the J gene lost 8 bases, with 9 bases spanning the gap. CDR1 is SGHTA and CDR2 is FQGNSA in the germline V gene. This CDR3 is 13 amino acids long. The DNA for the CDR3 is TGTGCCAGCAGCTTAGTGGCAGTGGATGAGCAGTTCTTC. Amino acids: CASSLVAVDEQFF.

The CDR3 sequence: CASSLDLTGGDYGYTF. CDR3 coding DNA: TGTGCCAGCAGCTTAGACCTGACAGGGGGAGACTATGGCTACACCTTC. The chain links TRBV7-6 to TRBJ1-2, with 9 positions matching TRBD1. The germline gives CDR1 SGHVS, CDR2 FNYEAQ. Unmatched junction bases numbered 6, after V lost 1 base and J lost 3 bases. The CDR3 sequence is 16 residues long.

This chain uses TRBV7-9 with TRBJ1-1, with TRBD1 matching 7 bases. CDR1 and CDR2 from the germline V gene are SEHNR and FQNEAQ (reference sequence). The CDR3 has 15 amino acids. The V segment lost 5 bases and the J segment 13 bases; nucleotides outside the gene matches: 19. As DNA, the CDR3 is TGTGCCAGCAGCAAAACCGGGACAGCGAACTTTGGGGGTTTCTTT. This encodes CASSKTGTANFGGFF.

The chain joins TRBV19 to TRBJ2-1, with 11 bases identical to TRBD2. Germline CDR1 is LNHDA and CDR2 is SQIVND (reference sequence). The CDR3 loop spans 16 amino acids. The junction had 7 bases not matched to a gene; V was cut back by 0 bases and J by 9 bases. The CDR3 loop reads CASSIDIAGGLGEQFF. The CDR3 nucleotides are TGTGCCAGTAGTATAGATATAGCGGGGGGGCTCGGTGAGCAGTTCTTC.

V gene TRBV10-3 combines with J gene TRBJ2-1, with D possibly TRBD2 on 5 matching bases. The V gene's germline CDR1 is ENHRY and CDR2 SYGVKD. There are 12 residues in the CDR3. V lost 4 bases, J lost 10 bases, and 11 bases lay in between. In DNA form, the CDR3 reads TGTGCCATCAGTGGCAGGACTTTAGAGCAGTTCTTC. Encoded protein: CAISGRTLEQFF.

The chain joins TRBV19 to TRBJ1-4; TRBD1 agrees at 7 bases. The germline V gene encodes CDR1 LNHDA and CDR2 SQIVND (reference sequence). CDR3 length: 15 amino acids. V was pared by 7 bases and J by 4 bases, with 9 bases of the junction left unmatched. CDR3 nucleotides: TGTGCCAGTAAACTTAGTGACAGGGTTAATGAAAAACTGTTTTTT. This codes for CASKLSDRVNEKLFF.

The chain couples TRBV7-6 to TRBJ2-7, with 10 bases that match TRBD1. The V gene end was trimmed by 1 base and the J gene end by 4 bases; junction bases not matched to a gene: 10. CDR1 and CDR2 from the germline V gene are SGHVS and FNYEAQ. The CDR3 runs to 17 residues. The CDR3 sequence: CASSLEAGTGVTYEQYF. In DNA form, the CDR3 reads TGTGCCAGCAGCTTAGAAGCTGGGACAGGGGTGACTTACGAGCAGTACTTC.

V is TRBV9 and J is TRBJ1-1; 7 bases match TRBD1. This CDR3 spans 15 amino acids. Losses at the gene ends were 4 bases for V and 0 bases for J; bases not matched to a gene: 6. The germline V gene has CDR1 SGDLS and CDR2 YYNGEE. CDR3 loop: CASSPAGTVNTEAFF. The CDR3 region has the DNA TGTGCCAGCAGCCCAGCCGGGACAGTGAACACTGAAGCTTTCTTT.

The chain links TRBV7-3 to TRBJ2-5; possibly TRBD2 for D (6 bases). Germline CDR1 SGHTA, CDR2 FQGTGA. CDR3 size: 16 residues. Trimming cost V 1 base and J 4 bases, with 16 bases left between them. CDR3 protein: CASSLSHLVGGETQYF. In DNA, the CDR3 is TGTGCCAGCAGCTTAAGCCACCTCGTGGGGGGAGAGACCCAGTACTTC.

This chain connects TRBV6-2 or TRBV6-3 to TRBJ1-4; 9 positions agree with TRBD1. V lost 5 bases to trimming and J lost 6 bases; unmatched junction nucleotides: 4. Looked up from germline, CDR1 is MNHEY and CDR2 is SVGEGT. This CDR3 is 14 amino acids long. The CDR3 DNA reads TGTGCCAGCAGTATACAGGGGGCCGATGAAAAACTGTTTTTT. Amino acids: CASSIQGADEKLFF.

V and J are TRBV4-1 and TRBJ1-1; unclear D gene. The germline V gene has CDR1 MGHRA and CDR2 YSYEKL. The length of the CDR3 is 13 residues. V lost 0 bases, J lost 7 bases, and 9 bases lay in between. The CDR3 protein is CASSQESGLEAFF. Written as DNA, the CDR3 is TGCGCCAGCAGCCAAGAGAGCGGGCTTGAAGCTTTCTTT.

This chain joins TRBV7-2 and TRBJ1-2, with D maybe TRBD1 (6 bases). Germline V CDR1 and CDR2: SGHTA, FQGNSA. V shed 5 bases and J shed 8 bases, with 21 bases lying between them. CDR3 size: 15 residues. DNA for the CDR3: TGTGCCAGCAGCCTTTTTTTCAGGGGAGCCACGGGCTACACCTTC. Protein: CASSLFFRGATGYTF.

V and J are TRBV7-2 and TRBJ2-1; no firm D call. Per germline, CDR1 SGHTA and CDR2 FQGNSA. The CDR3 runs to 15 residues. V shed 6 bases and J shed 1 base, with 13 bases lying between them. This CDR3 reads CASSLVSDSYNEQFF. CDR3 sequence (DNA): TGTGCCAGCAGTCTAGTGTCAGATTCCTACAATGAGCAGTTCTTC.

This clone occurred once. V usage is TRBV3-1 (or the pseudogene TRBV3-2) and J usage is TRBJ2-5; maybe TRBD2 (6 bases). Trimming pared 3 bases from V and 7 bases from J, leaving 9 bases between. Germline assignment: CDR1 LGHDT and CDR2 YNNKEL (reference sequence). This CDR3 contains 12 residues. The CDR3 nucleotides are TGTGCCAGCAGCCACGGGGGTGGGACCCAGTACTTC. Amino acid sequence: CASSHGGGTQYF.

The J gene is TRBJ2-4, the V gene TRBV24-1, with 7 bases aligning to TRBD2. CDR3 length equals 19 residues. Germline V lookup: CDR1 KGHDR, CDR2 SFDVKD. The V and J ends lost 5 bases and 3 bases, in that order; junction bases with no gene match: 18. The CDR3 loop is CATSGSERGVEIGKNIQYF. The CDR3 DNA reads TGTGCCACCAGTGGAAGTGAACGGGGGGTGGAAATAGGCAAAAACATTCAGTACTTC.

The chain recombines TRBV28 with TRBJ2-3; D is undetermined. Trimming stripped 3 bases from V and 4 bases from J, with 17 bases between. CDR1 and CDR2 (germline): MDHEN, SYDVKM. This CDR3 contains 16 residues. CDR3 bases: TGTGCCAGCAGTTTTCCCGGCAGGTTGGGCGCAGATACGCAGTATTTT. It specifies CASSFPGRLGADTQYF.

This sequence joins TRBV2 and TRBJ1-2; TRBD1 matches at 7 bases. The CDR3 is 15 residues long. Germline trimming cut 6 bases from V and 2 bases from J; bases unmatched to any gene: 9. CDR1 is SNHLY, CDR2 FYNNEI, per germline. The DNA of the CDR3 is TGTGCCAGCAGCCGGGAGGGGACAGCGAACTATGGCTACACCTTC. Translating it yields CASSREGTANYGYTF.

Only one count was recorded for this clone. The chain has TRBV14 and TRBJ2-3; D not certain. This CDR3 has 15 amino acids. Germline-derived CDR1 and CDR2 are SGHDN and FVKESK. Trimming took off 2 bases at V and 2 bases at J, with 11 bases between the two ends. The CDR3 reads CASSQRVRYTDTQYF. The CDR3 DNA reads TGTGCCAGCAGCCAACGGGTCCGATACACAGATACGCAGTATTTT.

The chain couples TRBV19 to TRBJ1-5, with D uncertain. CDR3 length: 17 residues. Trimming shortened V by 1 base and J by 9 bases, and 22 bases separated the two germline ends. Germline V gives CDR1 LNHDA, CDR2 SQIVND (reference sequence). The CDR3 DNA reads as TGTGCCAGTAGTATAGGGCAGTCCCCGGCGGCCAACGGGCCCCAGCATTTT. Amino acid sequence: CASSIGQSPAANGPQHF.

The chain links TRBV6-8 to TRBJ2-3; D remains ambiguous. Trimming cost V 6 bases and J 1 base, with 14 bases left between them. The CDR3 runs 15 residues. CDR1 and CDR2 (germline): MNHGY, SAAAGT. The CDR3 DNA reads TGTGCCAGCAGCCCTAGTGGTTGGGGCACAGATACGCAGTATTTT. The encoded protein is CASSPSGWGTDTQYF.

This chain joins TRBV6-5 and TRBJ1-5; 8 bases match TRBD1. CDR1 is MNHEY, CDR2 SVGAGI, per germline. CDR3 length: 15 residues. After removal of 5 bases from V and 1 base from J, the junction contained 4 bases not matched to a gene. CDR3 residues: CASSHRGASNQPQHF. CDR3 DNA sequence: TGTGCCAGCAGTCACAGGGGGGCGAGCAATCAGCCCCAGCATTTT.

The rearrangement joins TRBV7-3 to TRBJ2-2, with D tentatively TRBD2 (5 bases). The CDR3 consists of 13 residues. V was pared by 8 bases and J by 5 bases, with 12 bases between. Per germline, CDR1 SGHTA and CDR2 FQGTGA. In DNA form, the CDR3 reads TGTGCCAGCGCGCGGCCGGGGACCGGGGAGCTGTTTTTT. Translating it yields CASARPGTGELFF.

The V and J genes are TRBV7-9 and TRBJ2-5, with D possibly being TRBD2 (6 bases). There are 15 residues in the CDR3. Trimming cost V 2 bases and J 2 bases, with 12 bases left between them. CDR1 and CDR2 from the germline V gene are SEHNR and FQNEAQ (reference sequence). CDR3 nucleotides: TGTGCCAGCAGCTTACGAAGTGGGGGGCAAGAGACCCAGTACTTC. Amino acid sequence: CASSLRSGGQETQYF.

The CDR3 region is CASSRTGGNQPQHF. The CDR3 coding sequence is TGTGCCAGTAGTAGGACAGGGGGCAATCAGCCCCAGCATTTT. The rearrangement joins TRBV19 to TRBJ1-5, with 9 bases matching TRBD1. The germline CDR1 and CDR2 sequences are LNHDA and SQIVND (reference sequence). This CDR3 has 14 residues. J gave up 2 bases and V 4 bases, and 0 bases lay outside the gene matches. The full variable domain, with the rest looked up from reference TRBV19 and TRBJ1-5, is DGGITQSPKYLFRKEGQNVTLSCEQNLNHDAMYWYRQDPGQGLRLIYYSQIVNDFQKGDIAEGYSVSREKKESFPLTVTSAQKNPTAFYLCASSRTGGNQPQHFGDGTRLSIL.

The chain has TRBV2 and TRBJ2-1, with D possibly TRBD1 on 6 matching bases. This CDR3 has 13 amino acids. Germline loops: CDR1 SNHLY, CDR2 FYNNEI. Trimming shortened V by 6 bases and J by 10 bases, and 16 bases separated the two germline ends. The CDR3 spells CASRKQQGSEQFF. CDR3 DNA sequence: TGTGCCAGCAGGAAGCAACAGGGTAGCGAGCAGTTCTTC.

The rearrangement joins TRBV18 to TRBJ2-3; D possibly corresponds to TRBD2 (5 bases). The germline gives CDR1 KGHSH, CDR2 LQKENI. V shed 6 bases and J shed 0 bases, with 13 bases lying between them. This CDR3 comprises 15 residues. The CDR3 DNA follows: TGTGCCAGCTCGCCGGGAACTACTAGCACAGATACGCAGTATTTT. Translation gives CASSPGTTSTDTQYF.

The chain joins TRBV28 to TRBJ2-3; tentative D call: TRBD1 (6 bases). Deletions cut 3 bases from V and 1 base from J, with 11 bases between. CDR1 MDHEN and CDR2 SYDVKM come from the germline V gene. There are 15 residues in the CDR3. The CDR3 DNA reads TGTGCCAGCAGTTTCAGGGGCAGGGGCACAGATACGCAGTATTTT. The encoded protein is CASSFRGRGTDTQYF.